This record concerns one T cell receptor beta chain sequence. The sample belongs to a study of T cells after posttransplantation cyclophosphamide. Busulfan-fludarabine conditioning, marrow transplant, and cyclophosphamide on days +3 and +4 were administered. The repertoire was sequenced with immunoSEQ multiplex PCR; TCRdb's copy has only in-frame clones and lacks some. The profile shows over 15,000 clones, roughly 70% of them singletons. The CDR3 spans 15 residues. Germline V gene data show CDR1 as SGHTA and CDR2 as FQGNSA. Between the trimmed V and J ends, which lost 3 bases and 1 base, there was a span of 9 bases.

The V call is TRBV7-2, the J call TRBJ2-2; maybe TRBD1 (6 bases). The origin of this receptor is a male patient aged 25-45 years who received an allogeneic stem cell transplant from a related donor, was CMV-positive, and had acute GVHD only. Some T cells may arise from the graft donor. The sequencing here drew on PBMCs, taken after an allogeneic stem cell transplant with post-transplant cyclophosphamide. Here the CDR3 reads CASSFGQLNTGELFF. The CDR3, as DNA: TGTGCCAGCAGCTTCGGACAGTTGAACACCGGGGAGCTGTTTTTT.